This T cell receptor beta chain appears in the sequencing data of a study of cytomegalovirus exposure and HLA in healthy donors. Regarding the study as a whole: The study labeled 170 or so TCR beta chains cytomegalovirus-associated.

The germline CDR1 and CDR2 sequences are SGDLS and YYNGEE. The CDR3 runs 16 residues. The V gene end was trimmed by 1 base and the J gene end by 0 bases; junction bases not matched to a gene: 5. Both 60 Vbeta primers and 13 Jbeta primers went into the PCR. Measured with immunoSEQ multiplex PCR; TCRdb has only the in-frame clones, and not every one. This repertoire includes 150,000 to 200,000 clones. Turning to this clone: Antigen: not known.

This receptor was obtained from a man younger than 40 in good health and CMV-seronegative. The sample taken for sequencing was PBMCs. The rearrangement links TRBV9 to TRBJ2-7, with TRBD2 identical over 9 bases. In nucleotides, the CDR3 is TGTGCCAGCAGCGTATCAAGCGGGGGGAGCTCCTACGAGCAGTACTTC. It codes for CASSVSSGGSSYEQYF.